The present TCR beta chain was sequenced within a study of blood T cell repertoires in COVID-19. In the study overall: Collection of acute and convalescent COVID-19 samples took place in the United States, Italy and Spain.

This clone was detected only a few times. The CDR3 sequence is 12 residues long. The germline V gene encodes CDR1 LNHDA and CDR2 SQIVND (reference sequence). V was pared by 4 bases and J by 7 bases, with 7 bases between. The data were produced by immunoSEQ multiplex PCR, yet TCRdb's version contains in-frame clones alone and is incomplete. The sample records about 95,000 clones, 89% being singletons. The receptor's source is a man in his fifties or sixties with COVID-19, enrolled during active disease. The chain carries TRBV19 and TRBJ2-2; D not certain. The sequencing sample was made of peripheral blood. In DNA form, the CDR3 reads TGTGCCAGTAGTAAGCCCCTCGGGGAGCTGTTTTTT. Protein: CASSKPLGELFF.